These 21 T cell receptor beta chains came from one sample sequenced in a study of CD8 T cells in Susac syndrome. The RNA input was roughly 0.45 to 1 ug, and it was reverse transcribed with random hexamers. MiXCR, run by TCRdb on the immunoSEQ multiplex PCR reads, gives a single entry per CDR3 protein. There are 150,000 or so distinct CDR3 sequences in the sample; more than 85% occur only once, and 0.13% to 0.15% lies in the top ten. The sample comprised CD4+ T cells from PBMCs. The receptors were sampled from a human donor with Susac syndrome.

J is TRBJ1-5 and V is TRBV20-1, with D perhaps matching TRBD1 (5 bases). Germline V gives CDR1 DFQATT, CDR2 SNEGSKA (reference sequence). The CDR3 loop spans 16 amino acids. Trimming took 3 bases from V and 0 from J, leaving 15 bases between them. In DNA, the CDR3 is TGCAGTGCTAGTGAGTGGGACCGCCTTAGCAATCAGCCCCAGCATTTT. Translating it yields CSASEWDRLSNQPQHF.

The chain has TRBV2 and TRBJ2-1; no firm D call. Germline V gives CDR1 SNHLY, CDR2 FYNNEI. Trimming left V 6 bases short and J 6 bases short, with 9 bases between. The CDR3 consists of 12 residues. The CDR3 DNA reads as TGTGCCAGCAGGGACCTCACCAATGAGCAGTTCTTC. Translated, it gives CASRDLTNEQFF. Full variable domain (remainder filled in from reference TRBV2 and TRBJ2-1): EPEVTQTPSHQVTQMGQEVILRCVPISNHLYFYWYRQILGQKVEFLVSFYNNEISEKSEIFDDQFSVERPDGSNFTLKIRSTKLEDSAMYFCASRDLTNEQFFGPGTRLTVL.

CDR3 amino acids: CAWSPGGGGAVDEQFF. The CDR3 DNA follows: TGTGCCTGGAGCCCTGGGGGCGGGGGGGCTGTCGATGAGCAGTTCTTC. The V call is TRBV30, the J call TRBJ2-1, with 9 bases identical to TRBD2. Germline V lookup: CDR1 GTSNPN, CDR2 SVGIG (reference sequence). The CDR3 totals 16 residues. V trimming: 3 bases; J trimming: 8 bases; junction bases outside the gene matches: 14.

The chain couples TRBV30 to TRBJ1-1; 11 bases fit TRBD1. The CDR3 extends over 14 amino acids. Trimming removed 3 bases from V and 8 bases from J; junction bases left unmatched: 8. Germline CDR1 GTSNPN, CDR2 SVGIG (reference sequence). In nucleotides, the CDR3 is TGTGCCTGGAGGGGGATCGGGACAGGGGGAGAAGCTTTCTTT. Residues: CAWRGIGTGGEAFF.

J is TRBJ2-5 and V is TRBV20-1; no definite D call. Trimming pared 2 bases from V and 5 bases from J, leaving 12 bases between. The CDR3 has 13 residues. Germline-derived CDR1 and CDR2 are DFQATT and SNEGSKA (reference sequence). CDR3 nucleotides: TGCAGTGCTAGACATCCAGGAGACGAGACCCAGTACTTC. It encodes CSARHPGDETQYF.

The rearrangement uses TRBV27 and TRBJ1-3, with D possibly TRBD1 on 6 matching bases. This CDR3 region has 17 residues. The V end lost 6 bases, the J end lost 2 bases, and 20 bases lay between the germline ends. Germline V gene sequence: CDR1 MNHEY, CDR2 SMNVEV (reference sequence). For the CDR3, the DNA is TGTGCCAGCAGGCCACGATCCAGGGGTGGACCTGGAAACACCATATATTTT. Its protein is CASRPRSRGGPGNTIYF.

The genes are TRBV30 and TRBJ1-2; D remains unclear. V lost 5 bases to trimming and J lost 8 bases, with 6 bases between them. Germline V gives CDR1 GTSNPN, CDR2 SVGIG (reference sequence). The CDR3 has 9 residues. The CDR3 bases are TGTGCCTGGCGTGGCGGCTACACCTTC. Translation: CAWRGGYTF.

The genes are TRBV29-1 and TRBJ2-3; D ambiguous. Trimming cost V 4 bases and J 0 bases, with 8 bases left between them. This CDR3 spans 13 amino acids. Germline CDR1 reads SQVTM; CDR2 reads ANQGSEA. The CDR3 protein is CSVGNWSTDTQYF. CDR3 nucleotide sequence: TGCAGCGTTGGCAATTGGAGCACAGATACGCAGTATTTT.

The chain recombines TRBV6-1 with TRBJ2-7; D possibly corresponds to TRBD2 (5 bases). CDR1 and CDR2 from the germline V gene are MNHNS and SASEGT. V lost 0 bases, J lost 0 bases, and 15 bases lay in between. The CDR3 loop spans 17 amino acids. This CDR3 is CASSEALRGWASYEQYF. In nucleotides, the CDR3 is TGTGCCAGCAGTGAAGCGCTTCGCGGGTGGGCCTCCTACGAGCAGTACTTC.

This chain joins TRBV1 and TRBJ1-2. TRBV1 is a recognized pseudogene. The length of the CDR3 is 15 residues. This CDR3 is CTSSQDRDEAGGYTF. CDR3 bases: TGCACCAGCAGCCAAGATAGGGACGAAGCGGGTGGCTACACCTTC.

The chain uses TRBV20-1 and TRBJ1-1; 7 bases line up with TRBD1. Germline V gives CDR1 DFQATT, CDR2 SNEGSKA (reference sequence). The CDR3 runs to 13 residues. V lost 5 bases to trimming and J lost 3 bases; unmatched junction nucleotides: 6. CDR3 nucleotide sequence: TGCAGTGCTTCAGGGGGGAGAGACACTGAAGCTTTCTTT. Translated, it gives CSASGGRDTEAFF.

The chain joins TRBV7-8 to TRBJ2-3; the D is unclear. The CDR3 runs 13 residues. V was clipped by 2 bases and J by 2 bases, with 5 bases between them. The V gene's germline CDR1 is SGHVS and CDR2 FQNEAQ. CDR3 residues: CASSLSHTDTQYF. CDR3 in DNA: TGTGCCAGCAGCTTAAGCCACACAGATACGCAGTATTTT.

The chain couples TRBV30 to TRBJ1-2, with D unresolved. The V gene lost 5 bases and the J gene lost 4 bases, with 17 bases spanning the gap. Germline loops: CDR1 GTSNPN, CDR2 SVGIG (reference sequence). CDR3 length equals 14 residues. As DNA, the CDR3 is TGTGCCTGGTTAAGTCCGGATTACTCCTATGGCTACACCTTC. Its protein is CAWLSPDYSYGYTF.

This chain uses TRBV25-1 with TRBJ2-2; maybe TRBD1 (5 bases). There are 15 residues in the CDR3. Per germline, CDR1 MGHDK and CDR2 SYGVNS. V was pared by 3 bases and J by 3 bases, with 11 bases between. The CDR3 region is CASSETELDTGELFF. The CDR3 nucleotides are TGTGCCAGCAGTGAGACAGAATTGGACACCGGGGAGCTGTTTTTT.

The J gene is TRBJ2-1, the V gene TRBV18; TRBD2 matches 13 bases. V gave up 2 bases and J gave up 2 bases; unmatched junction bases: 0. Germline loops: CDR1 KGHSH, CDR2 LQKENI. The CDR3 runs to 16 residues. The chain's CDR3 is CASSPGLAGAYNEQFF. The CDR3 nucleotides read TGTGCCAGCTCACCAGGACTAGCGGGAGCCTACAATGAGCAGTTCTTC.

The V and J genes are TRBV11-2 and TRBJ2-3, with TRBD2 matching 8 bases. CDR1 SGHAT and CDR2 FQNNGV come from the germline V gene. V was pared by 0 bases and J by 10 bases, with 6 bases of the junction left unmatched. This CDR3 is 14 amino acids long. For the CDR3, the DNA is TGTGCCAGCAGCTTAGATCGGGGGGGAGGGGCGCAGTATTTT. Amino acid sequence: CASSLDRGGGAQYF.

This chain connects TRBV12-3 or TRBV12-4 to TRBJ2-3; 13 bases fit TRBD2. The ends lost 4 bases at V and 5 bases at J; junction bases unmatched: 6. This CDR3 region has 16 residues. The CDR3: CASSSRTSGGKDTQYF. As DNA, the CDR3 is TGTGCCAGCAGTTCCCGGACTAGCGGGGGTAAAGATACGCAGTATTTT.

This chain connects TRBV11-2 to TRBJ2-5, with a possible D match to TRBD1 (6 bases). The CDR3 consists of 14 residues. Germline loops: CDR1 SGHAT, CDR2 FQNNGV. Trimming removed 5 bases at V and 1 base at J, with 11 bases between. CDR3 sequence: CASSQRDTQETQYF. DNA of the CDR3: TGTGCCAGCAGCCAAAGGGACACCCAAGAGACCCAGTACTTC.

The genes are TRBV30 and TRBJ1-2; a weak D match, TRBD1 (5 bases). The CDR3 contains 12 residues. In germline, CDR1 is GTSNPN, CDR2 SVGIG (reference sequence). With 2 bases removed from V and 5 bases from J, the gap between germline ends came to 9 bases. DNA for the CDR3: TGTGCCTGGAGTAAGGGGCGGTATGGCTACACCTTC. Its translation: CAWSKGRYGYTF.

This CDR3 is CSVDRDNTEAFF. CDR3 DNA: TGCAGCGTTGATAGGGATAACACTGAAGCTTTCTTT. The chain links TRBV29-1 to TRBJ1-1; D call uncertain. The CDR3 runs to 12 residues. V was cut by 3 bases and J by 2 bases, with 7 bases left in between. Germline V gene lookup returns CDR1 SQVTM and CDR2 ANQGSEA.

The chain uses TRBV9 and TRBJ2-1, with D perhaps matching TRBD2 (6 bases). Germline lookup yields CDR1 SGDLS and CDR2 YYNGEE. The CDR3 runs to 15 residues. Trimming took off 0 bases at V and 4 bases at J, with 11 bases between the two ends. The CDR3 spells CASSVGRGLYNEQFF. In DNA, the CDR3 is TGTGCCAGCAGCGTAGGGCGGGGCCTATACAATGAGCAGTTCTTC.